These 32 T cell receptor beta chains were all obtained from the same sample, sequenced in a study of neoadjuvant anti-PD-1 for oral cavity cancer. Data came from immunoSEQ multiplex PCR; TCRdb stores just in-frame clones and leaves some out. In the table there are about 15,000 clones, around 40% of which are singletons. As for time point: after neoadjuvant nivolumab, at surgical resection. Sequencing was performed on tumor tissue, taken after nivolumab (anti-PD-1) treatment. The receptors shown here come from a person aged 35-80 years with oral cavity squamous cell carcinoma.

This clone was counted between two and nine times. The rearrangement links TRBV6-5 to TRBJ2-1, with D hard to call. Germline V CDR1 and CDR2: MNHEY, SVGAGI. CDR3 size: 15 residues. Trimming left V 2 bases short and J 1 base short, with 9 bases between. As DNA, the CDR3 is TGTGCCAGCAGTTACGGCTTGGCGTCCTACAATGAGCAGTTCTTC. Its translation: CASSYGLASYNEQFF.

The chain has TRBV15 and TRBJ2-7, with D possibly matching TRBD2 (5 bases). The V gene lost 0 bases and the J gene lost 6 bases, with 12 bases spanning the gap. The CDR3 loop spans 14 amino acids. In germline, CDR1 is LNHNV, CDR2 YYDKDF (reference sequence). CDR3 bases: TGTGCCACCAGCAGAGATCGACGGGCGGGCGAGCAGTACTTC. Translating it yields CATSRDRRAGEQYF.

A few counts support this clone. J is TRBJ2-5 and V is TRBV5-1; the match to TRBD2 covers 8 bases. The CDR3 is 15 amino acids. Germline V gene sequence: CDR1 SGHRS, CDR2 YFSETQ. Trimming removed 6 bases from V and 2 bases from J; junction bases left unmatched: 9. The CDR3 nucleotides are TGCGCCAGCAACCAGGGCCGGGGGGGACAAGAGACCCAGTACTTC. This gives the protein CASNQGRGGQETQYF.

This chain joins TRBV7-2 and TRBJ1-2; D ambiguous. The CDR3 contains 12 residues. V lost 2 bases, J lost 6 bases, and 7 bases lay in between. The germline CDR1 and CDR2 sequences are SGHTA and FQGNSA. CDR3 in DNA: TGTGCCAGCAGCTTAAACAGAGATGGCTACACCTTC. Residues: CASSLNRDGYTF.

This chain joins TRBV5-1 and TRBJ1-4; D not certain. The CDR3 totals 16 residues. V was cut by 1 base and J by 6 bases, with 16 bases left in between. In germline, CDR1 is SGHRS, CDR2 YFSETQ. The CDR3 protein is CASSLQARGSDEKLFF. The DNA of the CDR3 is TGCGCCAGCAGCTTGCAGGCCCGAGGGAGTGATGAAAAACTGTTTTTT.

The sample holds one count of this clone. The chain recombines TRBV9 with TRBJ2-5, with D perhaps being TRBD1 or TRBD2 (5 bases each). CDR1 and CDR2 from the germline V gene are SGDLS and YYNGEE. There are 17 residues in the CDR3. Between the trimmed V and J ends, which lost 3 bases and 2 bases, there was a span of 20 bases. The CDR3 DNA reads TGTGCCAGCAGCGGCTATAAGAGGGGCCTCGTTCAAGAGACCCAGTACTTC. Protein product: CASSGYKRGLVQETQYF. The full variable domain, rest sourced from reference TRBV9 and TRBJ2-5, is DSGVTQTPKHLITATGQRVTLRCSPRSGDLSVYWYQQSLDQGLQFLIQYYNGEERAKGNILERFSAQQFPDLHSELNLSSLELGDSALYFCASSGYKRGLVQETQYFGPGTRLLVL.

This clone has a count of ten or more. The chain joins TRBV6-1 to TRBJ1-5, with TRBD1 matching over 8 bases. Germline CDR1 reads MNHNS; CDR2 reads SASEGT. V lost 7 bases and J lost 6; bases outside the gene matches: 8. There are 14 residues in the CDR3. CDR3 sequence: CASTQDREGQPQHF. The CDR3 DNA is TGTGCCAGCACCCAGGACAGGGAGGGTCAGCCCCAGCATTTT.

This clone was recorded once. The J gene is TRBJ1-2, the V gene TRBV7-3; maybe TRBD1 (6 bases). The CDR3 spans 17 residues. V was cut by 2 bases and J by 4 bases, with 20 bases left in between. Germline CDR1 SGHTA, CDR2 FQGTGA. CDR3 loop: CASSLFSRDKNFYGYTF. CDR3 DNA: TGTGCCAGCAGCTTATTTTCGAGGGACAAGAATTTCTATGGCTACACCTTC.

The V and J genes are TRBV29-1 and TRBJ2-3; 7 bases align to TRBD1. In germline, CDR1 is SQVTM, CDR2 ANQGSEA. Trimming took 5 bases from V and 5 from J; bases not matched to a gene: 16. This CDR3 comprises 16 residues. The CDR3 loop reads CSVLGKPGQSIDTQYF. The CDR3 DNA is TGCAGCGTTCTAGGTAAGCCGGGACAGTCAATAGATACGCAGTATTTT.

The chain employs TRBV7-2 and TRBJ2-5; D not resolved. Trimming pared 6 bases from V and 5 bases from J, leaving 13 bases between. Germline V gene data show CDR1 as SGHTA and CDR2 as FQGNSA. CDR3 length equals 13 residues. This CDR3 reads CASRNRHLETQYF. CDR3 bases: TGTGCCAGCAGAAACCGCCACTTGGAGACCCAGTACTTC.

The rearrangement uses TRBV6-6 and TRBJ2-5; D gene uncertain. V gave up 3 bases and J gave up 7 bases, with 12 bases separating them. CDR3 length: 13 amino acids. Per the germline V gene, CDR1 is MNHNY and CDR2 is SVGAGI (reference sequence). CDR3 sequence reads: CASSYPRDGTQYF. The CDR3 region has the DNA TGTGCCAGCAGTTATCCCCGTGATGGGACCCAGTACTTC.

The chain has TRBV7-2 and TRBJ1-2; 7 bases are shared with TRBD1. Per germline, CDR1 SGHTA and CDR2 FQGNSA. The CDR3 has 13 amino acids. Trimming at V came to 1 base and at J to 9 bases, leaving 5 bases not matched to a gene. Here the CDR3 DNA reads TGTGCCAGCAGCTTAGGACAGGGTAGGAGCTACACCTTC. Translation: CASSLGQGRSYTF.

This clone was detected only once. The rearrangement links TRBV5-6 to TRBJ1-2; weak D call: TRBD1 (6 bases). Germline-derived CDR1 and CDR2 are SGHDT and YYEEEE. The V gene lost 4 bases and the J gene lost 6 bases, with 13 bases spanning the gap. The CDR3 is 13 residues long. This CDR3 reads CASSTAQGDGYTF. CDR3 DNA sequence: TGTGCCAGCAGCACCGCACAGGGCGATGGCTACACCTTC. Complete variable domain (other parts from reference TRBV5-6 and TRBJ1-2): DAGVTQSPTHLIKTRGQQVTLRCSPKSGHDTVSWYQQALGQGPQFIFQYYEEEERQRGNFPDRFSGHQFPNYSSELNVNALLLGDSALYLCASSTAQGDGYTFGSGTRLTVV.

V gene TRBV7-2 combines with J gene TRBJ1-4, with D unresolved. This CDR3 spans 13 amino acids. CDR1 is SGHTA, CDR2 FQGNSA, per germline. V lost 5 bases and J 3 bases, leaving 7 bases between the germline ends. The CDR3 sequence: CASSSRSNEKLFF. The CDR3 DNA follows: TGTGCCAGCAGCAGTCGGTCTAATGAAAAACTGTTTTTT. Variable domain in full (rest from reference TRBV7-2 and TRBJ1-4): GAGVSQSPSNKVTEKGKDVELRCDPISGHTALYWYRQSLGQGLEFLIYFQGNSAPDKSGLPSDRFSAERTGGSVSTLTIQRTQQEDSAVYLCASSSRSNEKLFFGSGTQLSVL.

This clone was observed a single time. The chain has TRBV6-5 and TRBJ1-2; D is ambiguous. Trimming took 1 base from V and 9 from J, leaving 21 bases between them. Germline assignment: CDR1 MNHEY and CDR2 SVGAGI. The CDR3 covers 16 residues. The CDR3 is CASSYCLSCPGFRYTF. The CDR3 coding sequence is TGTGCCAGCAGTTACTGTCTCTCGTGTCCGGGTTTTCGCTACACCTTC.

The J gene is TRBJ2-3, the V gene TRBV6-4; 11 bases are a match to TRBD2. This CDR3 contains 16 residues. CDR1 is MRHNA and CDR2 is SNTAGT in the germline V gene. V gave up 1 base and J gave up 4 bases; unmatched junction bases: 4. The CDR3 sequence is CASSDFPSGGPDTQYF. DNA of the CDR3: TGTGCCAGCAGTGACTTCCCTAGCGGGGGGCCAGATACGCAGTATTTT.

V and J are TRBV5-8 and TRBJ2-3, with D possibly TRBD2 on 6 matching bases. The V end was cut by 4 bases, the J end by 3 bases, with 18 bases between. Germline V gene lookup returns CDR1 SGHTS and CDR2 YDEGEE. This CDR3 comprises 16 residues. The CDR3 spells CASSMGSGGGTDTQYF. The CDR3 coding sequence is TGTGCCAGCAGCATGGGATCCGGGGGTGGTACAGATACGCAGTATTTT.

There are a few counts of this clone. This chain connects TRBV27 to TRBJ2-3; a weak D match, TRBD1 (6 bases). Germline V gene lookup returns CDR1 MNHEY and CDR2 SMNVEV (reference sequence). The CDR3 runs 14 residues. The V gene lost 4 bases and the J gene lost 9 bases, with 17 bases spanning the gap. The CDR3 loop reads CASSYTPQGRTQYF. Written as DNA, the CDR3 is TGTGCCAGCAGTTACACCCCACAGGGAAGGACGCAGTATTTT.

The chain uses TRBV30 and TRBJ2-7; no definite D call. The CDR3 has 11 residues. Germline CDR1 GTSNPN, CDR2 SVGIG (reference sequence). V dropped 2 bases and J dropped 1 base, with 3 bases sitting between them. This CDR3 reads CAWSSSYEQYF. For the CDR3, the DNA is TGTGCCTGGAGTTCTTCCTACGAGCAGTACTTC.

The CDR3 is CASSLDRDYSPLHF. The CDR3 DNA follows: TGTGCCAGCAGCTTGGACAGGGACTATTCACCCCTCCACTTT. V is TRBV11-2 and J is TRBJ1-6; 8 bases are a match to TRBD1. Trimming cost V 3 bases and J 8 bases; bases outside gene matches: 3. Germline V gene data show CDR1 as SGHAT and CDR2 as FQNNGV. CDR3 length: 14 residues.

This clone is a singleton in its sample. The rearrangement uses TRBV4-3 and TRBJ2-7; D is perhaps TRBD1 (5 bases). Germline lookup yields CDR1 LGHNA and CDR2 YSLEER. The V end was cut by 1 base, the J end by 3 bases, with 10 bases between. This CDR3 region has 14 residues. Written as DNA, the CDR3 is TGCGCCAGCAGCCAAGGCGCAGGGTACTACGAGCAGTACTTC. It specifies CASSQGAGYYEQYF.

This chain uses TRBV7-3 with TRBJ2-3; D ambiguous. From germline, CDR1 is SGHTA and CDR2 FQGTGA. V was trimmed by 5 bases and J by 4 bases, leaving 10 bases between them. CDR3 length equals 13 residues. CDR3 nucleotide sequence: TGTGCCAGCAGCCCCCTAGGCCCAGATACGCAGTATTTT. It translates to CASSPLGPDTQYF.

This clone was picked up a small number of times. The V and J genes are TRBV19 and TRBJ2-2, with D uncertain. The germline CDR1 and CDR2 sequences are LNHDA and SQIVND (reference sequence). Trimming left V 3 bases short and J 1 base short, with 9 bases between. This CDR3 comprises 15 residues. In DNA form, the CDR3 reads TGTGCCAGTAGTATCTCCAGTTTGAACACCGGGGAGCTGTTTTTT. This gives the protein CASSISSLNTGELFF.

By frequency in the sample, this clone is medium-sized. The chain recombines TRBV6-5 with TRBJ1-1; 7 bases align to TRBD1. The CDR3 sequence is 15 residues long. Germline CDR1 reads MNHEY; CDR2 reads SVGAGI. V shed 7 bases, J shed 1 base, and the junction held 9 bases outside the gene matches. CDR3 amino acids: CASNPPQGQNTEAFF. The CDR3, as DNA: TGTGCCAGCAATCCACCACAGGGGCAGAACACTGAAGCTTTCTTT.

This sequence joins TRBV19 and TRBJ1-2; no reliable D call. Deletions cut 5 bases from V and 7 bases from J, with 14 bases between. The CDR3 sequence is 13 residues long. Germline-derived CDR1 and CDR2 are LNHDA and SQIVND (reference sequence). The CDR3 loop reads CASSPRAGGGYTF. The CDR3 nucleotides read TGTGCCAGTAGTCCTCGGGCAGGCGGTGGCTACACCTTC.

Written as DNA, the CDR3 is TGCGCCAGCAGCTTGGAGAGCGGCGACACCACTGGGGAGCAGTACTTC. Translated: CASSLESGDTTGEQYF. The chain carries TRBV5-1 and TRBJ2-7, with D perhaps TRBD2 (5 bases). CDR1 and CDR2 (germline): SGHRS, YFSETQ. Trimming left V 0 bases short and J 7 bases short, with 20 bases between. The CDR3 sequence is 16 residues long.

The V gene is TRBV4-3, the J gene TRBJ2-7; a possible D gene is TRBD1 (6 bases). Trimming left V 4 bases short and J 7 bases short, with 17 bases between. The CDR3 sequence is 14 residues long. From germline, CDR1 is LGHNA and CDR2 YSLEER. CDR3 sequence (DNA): TGCGCCAGCAGCCCAAGTTCAGGGGTTAGGGAGCAGTACTTC. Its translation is CASSPSSGVREQYF.

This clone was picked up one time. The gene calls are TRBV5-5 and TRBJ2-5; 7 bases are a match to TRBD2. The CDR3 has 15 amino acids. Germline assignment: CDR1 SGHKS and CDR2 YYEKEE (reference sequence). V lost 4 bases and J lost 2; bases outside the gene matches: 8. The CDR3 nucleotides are TGTGCCAGCAGCCGCTACCGGGGGGAACAAGAGACCCAGTACTTC. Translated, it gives CASSRYRGEQETQYF.

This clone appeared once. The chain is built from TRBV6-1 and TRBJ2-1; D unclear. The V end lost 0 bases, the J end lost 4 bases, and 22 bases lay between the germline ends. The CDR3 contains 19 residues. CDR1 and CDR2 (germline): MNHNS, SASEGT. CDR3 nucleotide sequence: TGTGCCAGCAGTGAAGCGCTCGGTCGGGCAGTTCCCTCTTACAATGAGCAGTTCTTC. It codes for CASSEALGRAVPSYNEQFF.

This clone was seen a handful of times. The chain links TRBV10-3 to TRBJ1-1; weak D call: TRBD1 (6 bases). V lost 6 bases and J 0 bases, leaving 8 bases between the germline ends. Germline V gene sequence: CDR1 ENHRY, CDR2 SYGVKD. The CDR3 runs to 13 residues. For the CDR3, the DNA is TGTGCCATCAGGGACAGTATGAACACTGAAGCTTTCTTT. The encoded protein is CAIRDSMNTEAFF.

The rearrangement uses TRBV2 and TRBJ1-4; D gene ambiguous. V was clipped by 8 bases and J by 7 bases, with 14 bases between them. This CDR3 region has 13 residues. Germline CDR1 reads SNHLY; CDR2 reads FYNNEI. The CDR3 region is CASSLSGREKLFF. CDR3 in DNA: TGTGCCAGCTCCCTAAGTGGACGTGAAAAACTGTTTTTT. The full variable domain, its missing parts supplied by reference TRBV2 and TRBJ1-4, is EPEVTQTPSHQVTQMGQEVILRCVPISNHLYFYWYRQILGQKVEFLVSFYNNEISEKSEIFDDQFSVERPDGSNFTLKIRSTKLEDSAMYFCASSLSGREKLFFGSGTQLSVL.

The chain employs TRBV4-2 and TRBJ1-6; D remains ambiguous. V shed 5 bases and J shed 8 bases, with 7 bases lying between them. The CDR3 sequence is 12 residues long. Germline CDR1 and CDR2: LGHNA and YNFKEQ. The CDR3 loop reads CASSLVDSPLHF. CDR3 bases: TGTGCCAGCAGCTTGGTTGATTCACCCCTCCACTTT.